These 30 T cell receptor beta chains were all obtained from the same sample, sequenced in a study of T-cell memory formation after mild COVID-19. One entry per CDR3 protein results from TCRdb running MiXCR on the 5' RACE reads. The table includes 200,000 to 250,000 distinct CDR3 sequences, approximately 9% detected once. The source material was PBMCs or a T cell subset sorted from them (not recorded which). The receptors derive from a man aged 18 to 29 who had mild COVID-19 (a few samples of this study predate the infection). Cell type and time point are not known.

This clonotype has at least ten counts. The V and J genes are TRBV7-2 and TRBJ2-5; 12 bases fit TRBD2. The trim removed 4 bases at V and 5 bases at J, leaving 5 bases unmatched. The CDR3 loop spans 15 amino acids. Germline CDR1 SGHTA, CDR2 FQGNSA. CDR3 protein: CASSWTSGVGETQYF. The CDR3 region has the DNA TGTGCCAGCAGCTGGACTAGCGGGGTGGGGGAGACCCAGTACTTC.

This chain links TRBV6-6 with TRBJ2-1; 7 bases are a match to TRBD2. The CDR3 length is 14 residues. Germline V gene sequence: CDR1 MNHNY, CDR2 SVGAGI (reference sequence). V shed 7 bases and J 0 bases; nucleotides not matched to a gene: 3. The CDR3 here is CASTRDYSYNEQFF. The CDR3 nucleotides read TGTGCCAGCACGCGGGACTACTCCTACAATGAGCAGTTCTTC.

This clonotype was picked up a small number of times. The CDR3 nucleotides read TGTGCCAGCAGCTTTGGGCAGGGGGACTATGGCTACACCTTC. Translated, it gives CASSFGQGDYGYTF. The chain couples TRBV5-5 to TRBJ1-2; TRBD1 aligns across 7 bases. With 2 bases clipped from V and 3 bases from J, the junction kept 4 bases outside the gene matches. CDR1 and CDR2 (germline): SGHKS, YYEKEE (reference sequence). The CDR3 is 14 amino acids.

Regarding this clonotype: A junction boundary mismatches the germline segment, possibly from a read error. CDR3 nucleotides: TGCGCCAGCAGACAAGATAACTCTCGGGGCGACATTCAGTACTTC. As protein: CASRQDNSRGDIQYF. V is TRBV4-3 and J is TRBJ2-4; D might be TRBD1 or TRBD2, each matching 5 bases. Germline lookup yields CDR1 LGHNA and CDR2 YSLEER. The CDR3 loop spans 15 amino acids.

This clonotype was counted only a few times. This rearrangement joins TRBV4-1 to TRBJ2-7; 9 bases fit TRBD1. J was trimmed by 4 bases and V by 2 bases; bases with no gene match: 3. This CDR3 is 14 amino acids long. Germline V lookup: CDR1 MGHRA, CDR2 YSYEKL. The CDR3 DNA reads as TGCGCCAGCAGCCAAACAGGGGGCGGGTACGAGCAGTACTTC. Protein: CASSQTGGGYEQYF.

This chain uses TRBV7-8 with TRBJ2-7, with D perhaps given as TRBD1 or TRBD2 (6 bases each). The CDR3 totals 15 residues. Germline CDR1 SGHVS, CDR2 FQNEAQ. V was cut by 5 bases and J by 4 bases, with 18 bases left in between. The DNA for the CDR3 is TGTGCCAGCAGCCCCCAAAGGGGGGCGGGATACGAGCAGTACTTC. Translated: CASSPQRGAGYEQYF.

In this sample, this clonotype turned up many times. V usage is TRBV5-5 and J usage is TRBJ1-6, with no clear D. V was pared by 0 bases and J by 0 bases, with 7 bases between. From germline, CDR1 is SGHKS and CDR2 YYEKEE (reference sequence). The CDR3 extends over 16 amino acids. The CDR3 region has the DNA TGTGCCAGCAGCTTGGGAGCCAGCTCCTATAATTCACCCCTCCACTTT. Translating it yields CASSLGASSYNSPLHF.

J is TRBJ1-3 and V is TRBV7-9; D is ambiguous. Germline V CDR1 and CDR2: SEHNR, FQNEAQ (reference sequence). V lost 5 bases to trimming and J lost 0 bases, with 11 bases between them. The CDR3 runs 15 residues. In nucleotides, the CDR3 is TGTGCCAGCAGCGTTTTGACGAGCTCTGGAAACACCATATATTTT. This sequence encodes CASSVLTSSGNTIYF.

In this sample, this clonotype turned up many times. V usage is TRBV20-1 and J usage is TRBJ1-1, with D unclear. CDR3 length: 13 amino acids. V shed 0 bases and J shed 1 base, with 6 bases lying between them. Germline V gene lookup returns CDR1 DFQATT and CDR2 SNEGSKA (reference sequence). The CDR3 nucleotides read TGCAGTGCTAGAGATCGAGAGAACACTGAAGCTTTCTTT. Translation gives CSARDRENTEAFF.

This CDR3 reads CASSESTGFYEQYV. In nucleotides, the CDR3 is TGTGCCAGCAGTGAAAGCACAGGCTTCTACGAGCAGTACGTC. The V gene is TRBV2, the J gene TRBJ2-7; maybe TRBD1 (5 bases). The germline V gene has CDR1 SNHLY and CDR2 FYNNEI. V was trimmed by 2 bases and J by 3 bases, leaving 11 bases between them. The CDR3 covers 14 residues.

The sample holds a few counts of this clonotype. The CDR3 protein is CASSYGQGSYEQYF. Here the CDR3 DNA reads TGTGCCAGCAGCTATGGACAGGGCTCCTACGAGCAGTACTTC. The rearrangement uses TRBV7-6 and TRBJ2-7; 8 bases match TRBD1. Germline loops: CDR1 SGHVS, CDR2 FNYEAQ. The CDR3 covers 14 residues. Trimming took 4 bases from V and 0 from J; bases not matched to a gene: 2.

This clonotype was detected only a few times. Written as DNA, the CDR3 is TGTGCCAGCAGCCCGGGGCCGGCGGGGGAGCAGTTCTTC. Translation gives CASSPGPAGEQFF. The genes are TRBV27 and TRBJ2-1; D is perhaps TRBD2 (6 bases). Germline CDR1 reads MNHEY; CDR2 reads SMNVEV (reference sequence). The V gene lost 6 bases and the J gene lost 10 bases, with 16 bases spanning the gap. This CDR3 comprises 13 residues.

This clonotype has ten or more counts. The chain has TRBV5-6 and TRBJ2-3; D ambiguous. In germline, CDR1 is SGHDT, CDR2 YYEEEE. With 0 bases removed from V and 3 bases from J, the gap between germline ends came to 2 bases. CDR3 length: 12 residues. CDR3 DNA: TGTGCCAGCAGCTTGGCGACAGATACGCAGTATTTT. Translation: CASSLATDTQYF.

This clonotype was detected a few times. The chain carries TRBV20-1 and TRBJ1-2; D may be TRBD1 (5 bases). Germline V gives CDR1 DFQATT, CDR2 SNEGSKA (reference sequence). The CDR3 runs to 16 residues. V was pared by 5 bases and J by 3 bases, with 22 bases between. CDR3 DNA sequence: TGCAGTGCTCGAATGGACGCAGGGACTTCCTACTATGGCTACACCTTC. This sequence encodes CSARMDAGTSYYGYTF.

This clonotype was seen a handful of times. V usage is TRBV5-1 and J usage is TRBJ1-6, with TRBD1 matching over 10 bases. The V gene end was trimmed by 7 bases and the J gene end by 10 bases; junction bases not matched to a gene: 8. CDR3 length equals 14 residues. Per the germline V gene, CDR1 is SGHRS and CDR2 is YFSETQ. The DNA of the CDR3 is TGCGCCAGCTCATGGACAGGGGGAGGATCACCCCTCCACTTT. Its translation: CASSWTGGGSPLHF.

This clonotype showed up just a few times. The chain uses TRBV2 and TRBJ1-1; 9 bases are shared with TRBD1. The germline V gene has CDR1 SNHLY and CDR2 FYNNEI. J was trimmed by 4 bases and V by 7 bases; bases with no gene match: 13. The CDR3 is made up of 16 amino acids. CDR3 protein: CASNKPGQGRGTEAFF. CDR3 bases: TGTGCCAGCAACAAACCGGGACAGGGTCGGGGCACTGAAGCTTTCTTT. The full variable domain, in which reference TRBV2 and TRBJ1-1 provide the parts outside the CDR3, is EPEVTQTPSHQVTQMGQEVILRCVPISNHLYFYWYRQILGQKVEFLVSFYNNEISEKSEIFDDQFSVERPDGSNFTLKIRSTKLEDSAMYFCASNKPGQGRGTEAFFGQGTRLTVV.

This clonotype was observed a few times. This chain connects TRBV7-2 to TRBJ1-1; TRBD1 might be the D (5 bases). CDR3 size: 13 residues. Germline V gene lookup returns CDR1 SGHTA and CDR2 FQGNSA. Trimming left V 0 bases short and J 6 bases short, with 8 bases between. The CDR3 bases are TGTGCCAGCAGCTTAGCCAGGGTCGCTGAAGCTTTCTTT. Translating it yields CASSLARVAEAFF.

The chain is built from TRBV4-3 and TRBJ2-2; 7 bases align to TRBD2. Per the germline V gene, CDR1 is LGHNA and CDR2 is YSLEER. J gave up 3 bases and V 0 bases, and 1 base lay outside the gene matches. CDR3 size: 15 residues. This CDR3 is CASSQDLADTGELFF. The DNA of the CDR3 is TGCGCCAGCAGCCAAGATCTAGCGGACACCGGGGAGCTGTTTTTT.

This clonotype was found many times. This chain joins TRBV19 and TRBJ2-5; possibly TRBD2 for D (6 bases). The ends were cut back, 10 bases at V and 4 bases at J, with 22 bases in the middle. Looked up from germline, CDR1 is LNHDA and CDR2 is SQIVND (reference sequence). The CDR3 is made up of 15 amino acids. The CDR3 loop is CAISPPGTVRETQYF. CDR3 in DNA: TGTGCCATCTCACCGCCGGGGACTGTACGAGAGACCCAGTACTTC.

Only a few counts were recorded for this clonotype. In DNA, the CDR3 is TGCGCCAGCAGCCAAGAAGGAAGAGGATACGAGCAGTACTTC. This codes for CASSQEGRGYEQYF. V gene TRBV4-3 combines with J gene TRBJ2-7; D not resolved. V lost 0 bases, J lost 4 bases, and 10 bases lay in between. CDR3 length equals 14 residues. Germline V gene sequence: CDR1 LGHNA, CDR2 YSLEER.

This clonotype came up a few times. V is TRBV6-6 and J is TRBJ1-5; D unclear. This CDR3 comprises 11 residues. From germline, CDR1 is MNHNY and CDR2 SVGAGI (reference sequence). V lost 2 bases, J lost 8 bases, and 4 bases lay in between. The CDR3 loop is CASSYGEPQHF. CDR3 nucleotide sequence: TGTGCCAGCAGTTACGGGGAGCCCCAGCATTTT.

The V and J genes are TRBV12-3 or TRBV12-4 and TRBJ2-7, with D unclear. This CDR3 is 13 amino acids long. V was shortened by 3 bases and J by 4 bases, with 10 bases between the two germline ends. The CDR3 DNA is TGTGCCAGCAGTTTTGGAATCTCTTACGAGCAGTACTTC. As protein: CASSFGISYEQYF.

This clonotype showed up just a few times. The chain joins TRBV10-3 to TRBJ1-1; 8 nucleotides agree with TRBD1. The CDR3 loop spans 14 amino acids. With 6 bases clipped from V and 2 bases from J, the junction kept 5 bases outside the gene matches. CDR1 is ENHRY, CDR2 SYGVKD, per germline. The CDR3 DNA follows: TGTGCCATCAGCAGGACAGGGAGAAACACTGAAGCTTTCTTT. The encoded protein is CAISRTGRNTEAFF.

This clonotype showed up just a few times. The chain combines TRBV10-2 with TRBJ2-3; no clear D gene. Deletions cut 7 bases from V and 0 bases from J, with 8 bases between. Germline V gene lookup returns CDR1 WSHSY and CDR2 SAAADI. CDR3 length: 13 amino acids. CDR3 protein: CASMGASTDTQYF. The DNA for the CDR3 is TGCGCCAGCATGGGCGCAAGCACAGATACGCAGTATTTT.

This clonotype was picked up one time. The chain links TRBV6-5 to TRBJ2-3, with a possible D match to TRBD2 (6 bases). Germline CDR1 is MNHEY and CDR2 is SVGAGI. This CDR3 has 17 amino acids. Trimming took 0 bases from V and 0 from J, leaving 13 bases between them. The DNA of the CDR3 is TGTGCCAGCAGTTACTCGGTCGCAGGGACTAGCACAGATACGCAGTATTTT. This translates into CASSYSVAGTSTDTQYF.

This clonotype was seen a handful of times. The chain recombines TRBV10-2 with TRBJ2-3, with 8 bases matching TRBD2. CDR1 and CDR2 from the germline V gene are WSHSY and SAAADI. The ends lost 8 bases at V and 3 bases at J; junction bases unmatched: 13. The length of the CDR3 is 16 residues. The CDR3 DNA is TGCGCCAGCCCGAGTGATAGCGGGGAAATTACAGATACGCAGTATTTT. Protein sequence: CASPSDSGEITDTQYF.

CDR3 sequence reads: CASSPIGGGANYGYTF. In DNA, the CDR3 is TGTGCCAGCAGCCCCATTGGGGGGGGAGCTAACTATGGCTACACCTTC. This rearrangement joins TRBV3-1 to TRBJ1-2; TRBD1 is a possible D gene (5 bases). V was cut by 4 bases and J by 0 bases, with 15 bases left in between. From germline, CDR1 is LGHDT and CDR2 YNNKEL (reference sequence). The CDR3 runs to 16 residues.

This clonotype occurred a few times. As DNA, the CDR3 is TGTGCCAGCAGCTTAGCTAAGAGGAACACTGAAGCTTTCTTT. This gives the protein CASSLAKRNTEAFF. The chain has TRBV11-2 and TRBJ1-1; D not resolved. Germline CDR1 is SGHAT and CDR2 is FQNNGV. The V end was cut by 1 base, the J end by 1 base, with 7 bases between. This CDR3 is 14 amino acids long.

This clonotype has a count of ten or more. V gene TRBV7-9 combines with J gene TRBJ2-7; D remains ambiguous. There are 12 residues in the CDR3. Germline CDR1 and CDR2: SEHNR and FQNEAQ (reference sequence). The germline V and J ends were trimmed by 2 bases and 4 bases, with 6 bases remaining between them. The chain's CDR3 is CASSLSAYEQYF. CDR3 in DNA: TGTGCCAGCAGCTTATCTGCGTACGAGCAGTACTTC.

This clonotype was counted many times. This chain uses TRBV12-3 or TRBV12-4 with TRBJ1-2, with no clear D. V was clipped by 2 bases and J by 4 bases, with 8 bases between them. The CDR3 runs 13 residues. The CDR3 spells CASSLKVVYGYTF. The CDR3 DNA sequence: TGTGCCAGCAGTTTAAAGGTTGTCTATGGCTACACCTTC.